This TCR beta chain was found in a study of T cell changes during pregnancy in multiple sclerosis. The data were produced by immunoSEQ multiplex PCR, yet TCRdb's version contains in-frame clones alone and is incomplete. In the table there are more than 40,000 clones, 80% to 95% of which are singletons. This CDR3 spans 20 amino acids. Per the germline V gene, CDR1 is LGHNA and CDR2 is YNFKEQ. V lost 4 bases, J lost 0 bases, and 9 bases stayed unmatched. This sequence was found in a female donor with multiple sclerosis, enrolled in a pregnancy study. The input for sequencing was CD4+ T cells from peripheral blood mononuclear cells, taken in the third trimester of pregnancy. This chain links TRBV4-2 with TRBJ2-1; 16 nucleotides line up with TRBD2. As DNA, the CDR3 is TGTGCCAGCAGCCTAGGGACTAGCGGGAGGGCCGAGAGCTCCTACAATGAGCAGTTCTTC. This encodes CASSLGTSGRAESSYNEQFF.